Each of the 23 T cell receptor beta chains below was sequenced from the same sample in a study of CD8 T cells in Susac syndrome. An amount of RNA that ranged from roughly 0.5 to 1 ug was reverse transcribed with random hexamers. TCRdb recomputed calls from the immunoSEQ multiplex PCR reads with MiXCR, one row per CDR3 protein. The table lists approximately 270,000 distinct CDR3 sequences, over 85% of them singletons. The sample was CD4+ T cells from PBMCs. All receptors come from a human donor with multiple sclerosis.

The J gene is TRBJ1-3, the V gene TRBV12-3 or TRBV12-4; D uncertain. This CDR3 region has 14 residues. Deletions cut 7 bases from V and 3 bases from J, with 13 bases between. The CDR3: CASTPGVGGNTIYF. CDR3 coding DNA: TGTGCCAGCACCCCTGGGGTGGGTGGAAACACCATATATTTT.

Here the CDR3 DNA reads TGTGCCAGCTCACCACAGGAAAACGAGCAGTACTTC. Translating gives CASSPQENEQYF. This chain joins TRBV18 and TRBJ2-7; unclear D gene. The CDR3 runs to 12 residues. The germline V gene encodes CDR1 KGHSH and CDR2 LQKENI. The V gene lost 1 base and the J gene lost 5 bases, with 6 bases spanning the gap.

This chain links TRBV19 with TRBJ1-5; 10 bases are a match to TRBD1. V was clipped by 4 bases and J by 6 bases; unmatched bases: 3. The CDR3 totals 14 residues. Germline CDR1 and CDR2: LNHDA and SQIVND (reference sequence). CDR3 in DNA: TGTGCCAGTAGTACGACAGGGGGCAGTCAGCCCCAGCATTTT. This translates into CASSTTGGSQPQHF.

V gene TRBV4-1 combines with J gene TRBJ2-7; 9 bases align to TRBD1. The CDR3 is 14 amino acids. Looked up from germline, CDR1 is MGHRA and CDR2 is YSYEKL. The junction had 5 bases not matched to a gene; V was cut back by 4 bases and J by 4 bases. CDR3 DNA: TGCGCCAGCAGCCCGGGACAGGGTCGGTACGAGCAGTACGTC. This translates into CASSPGQGRYEQYV.

This clonotype is a singleton in its sample. The genes are TRBV20-1 and TRBJ1-3; D gene ambiguous. Trimming took 5 bases from V and 0 from J, leaving 5 bases between them. From germline, CDR1 is DFQATT and CDR2 SNEGSKA (reference sequence). The CDR3 consists of 12 residues. CDR3 DNA: TGCAGTGCTCCACTCTCTGGAAACACCATATATTTT. Translated, it gives CSAPLSGNTIYF.

The chain has TRBV20-1 and TRBJ2-2, with 12 positions matching TRBD2. CDR1 and CDR2 (germline): DFQATT, SNEGSKA (reference sequence). Trimming removed 1 base from V and 1 base from J; junction bases left unmatched: 1. The CDR3 contains 16 residues. CDR3 residues: CSARGLAGENTGELFF. CDR3 sequence (DNA): TGCAGTGCTAGAGGACTAGCGGGAGAGAACACCGGGGAGCTGTTTTTT.

This clonotype is a singleton in its sample. The chain carries TRBV27 and TRBJ1-2, with D possibly matching TRBD1 (5 bases). The germline V and J ends were trimmed by 6 bases and 4 bases, with 18 bases remaining between them. The CDR3 consists of 15 residues. In germline, CDR1 is MNHEY, CDR2 SMNVEV (reference sequence). The CDR3 bases are TGTGCCAGCAGGAGGGGAGAGGACCGCACCTATGGCTACACCTTC. This sequence encodes CASRRGEDRTYGYTF.

The J gene is TRBJ2-5, the V gene TRBV29-1, with 10 bases lining up with TRBD1. The CDR3 sequence is 13 residues long. The germline V gene has CDR1 SQVTM and CDR2 ANQGSEA. Trimming took 5 bases from V and 3 from J; bases not matched to a gene: 3. CDR3 loop: CSVLGTGEETQYF. CDR3 nucleotide sequence: TGCAGCGTTTTGGGGACAGGGGAAGAGACCCAGTACTTC.

The V and J genes are TRBV27 and TRBJ2-1; 12 nucleotides align to TRBD2. With 4 bases clipped from V and 6 bases from J, the junction kept 7 bases outside the gene matches. This CDR3 region has 16 residues. The germline V gene encodes CDR1 MNHEY and CDR2 SMNVEV (reference sequence). Here the CDR3 reads CASSSPGLAGVNEQFF. CDR3 coding DNA: TGTGCCAGCAGTTCTCCGGGACTAGCGGGCGTCAATGAGCAGTTCTTC.

The chain couples TRBV29-1 to TRBJ2-1, with TRBD2 matching 8 bases. The CDR3 contains 14 residues. Germline V lookup: CDR1 SQVTM, CDR2 ANQGSEA. Trimming took 3 bases from V and 4 from J; bases not matched to a gene: 5. Written as DNA, the CDR3 is TGCAGCGTTGATACTAGCGGACTTTACAATGAGCAGTTCTTC. It is translated as CSVDTSGLYNEQFF.

The rearrangement joins TRBV6-8 to TRBJ2-7; D might be TRBD2 (6 bases). Trimming stripped 10 bases from V and 0 bases from J, with 19 bases between. The germline V gene encodes CDR1 MNHGY and CDR2 SAAAGT. CDR3 size: 15 residues. CDR3 nucleotide sequence: TGTGCCACTGGGGGGACGGGCCCCCGCTCCTACGAGCAGTACGTC. This translates into CATGGTGPRSYEQYV.

The CDR3 nucleotides are TGTGCCAGCAGTTTAAGCTTCGGGACCGGGACAGCGAACACCGGGGAGCTGTTTTTT. It encodes CASSLSFGTGTANTGELFF. J is TRBJ2-2 and V is TRBV28, with 7 bases matching TRBD1. The CDR3 covers 19 residues. Losses at the gene ends were 2 bases for V and 0 bases for J; bases not matched to a gene: 12. Germline V CDR1 and CDR2: MDHEN, SYDVKM.

This clonotype was recorded a few times. CDR3 region: CASSQDRGAGAETQYF. DNA of the CDR3: TGTGCCAGCAGCCAAGATAGGGGAGCAGGGGCAGAGACCCAGTACTTC. The V and J genes are TRBV4-2 and TRBJ2-5, with a tentative D call TRBD1 (6 bases). The CDR3 sequence is 16 residues long. Germline CDR1 reads LGHNA; CDR2 reads YNFKEQ. V shed 0 bases and J shed 4 bases, with 15 bases lying between them.

Only one count was recorded for this clonotype. The V call is TRBV29-1, the J call TRBJ2-1; 10 bases fit TRBD2. Germline assignment: CDR1 SQVTM and CDR2 ANQGSEA. The CDR3 has 14 residues. After removal of 6 bases from V and 10 bases from J, the junction contained 12 bases not matched to a gene. In nucleotides, the CDR3 is TGCAGCGTCGTCCCCCAGCGGGGGGGCGGGGAGCAGTTCTTC. This encodes CSVVPQRGGGEQFF.

The chain uses TRBV20-1 and TRBJ1-5; D gene uncertain. V lost 1 base and J 1 base, leaving 8 bases between the germline ends. The CDR3 runs 14 residues. Germline V gene sequence: CDR1 DFQATT, CDR2 SNEGSKA (reference sequence). In DNA form, the CDR3 reads TGCAGTGCTAGAGGGGAGTCGAGCAATCAGCCCCAGCATTTT. The encoded protein is CSARGESSNQPQHF.

V is TRBV20-1 and J is TRBJ1-2; the match to TRBD1 covers 7 bases. Trimming took 0 bases from V and 4 from J; bases not matched to a gene: 2. From germline, CDR1 is DFQATT and CDR2 SNEGSKA (reference sequence). The CDR3 has 13 residues. Written as DNA, the CDR3 is TGCAGTGCTAGAGATAGGGACAGCTATGGCTACACCTTC. As protein: CSARDRDSYGYTF.

This chain joins TRBV7-2 and TRBJ2-5; the D gene is possibly TRBD2 (6 bases). CDR3 length: 12 amino acids. In germline, CDR1 is SGHTA, CDR2 FQGNSA. Trimming removed 4 bases at V and 5 bases at J, with 8 bases between. The CDR3 DNA sequence: TGTGCCAGCAGCTCTGCGGGGGAGACCCAGTACTTC. Its protein is CASSSAGETQYF.

The rearrangement uses TRBV12-3 or TRBV12-4 and TRBJ1-4, with D perhaps matching TRBD1 (6 bases). V was cut by 3 bases and J by 5 bases, with 10 bases left in between. The CDR3 is 14 amino acids. The CDR3 DNA reads as TGTGCCAGCAGTTTCCACAGGGAGAATGAAAAACTGTTTTTT. Its protein is CASSFHRENEKLFF.

This clonotype has only one observation. The chain recombines TRBV24-1 with TRBJ1-1, with D uncertain. Trimming shortened V by 3 bases and J by 5 bases, and 9 bases separated the two germline ends. The CDR3 length is 13 residues. Looked up from germline, CDR1 is KGHDR and CDR2 is SFDVKD. Written as DNA, the CDR3 is TGTGCCACCAGTGATATCGGAAGAACTGAAGCTTTCTTT. The encoded protein is CATSDIGRTEAFF.

The rearrangement uses TRBV6-5 and TRBJ2-4; D is perhaps TRBD2 (7 bases). Germline V gene lookup returns CDR1 MNHEY and CDR2 SVGAGI. The CDR3 length is 15 residues. Deletions cut 5 bases from V and 6 bases from J, with 17 bases between. CDR3 protein: CASSQGRRGGNIQYF. The CDR3, as DNA: TGTGCCAGCAGTCAGGGGAGGAGGGGGGGAAACATTCAGTACTTC.

In its sample, this clonotype was seen once. The gene calls are TRBV6-1 and TRBJ1-1, with TRBD1 as a possible D gene (5 bases). CDR3 length equals 16 residues. The V end was cut by 10 bases, the J end by 4 bases, with 25 bases between. Looked up from germline, CDR1 is MNHNS and CDR2 is SASEGT. CDR3 sequence: CATSRNPLGGGTEAFF. The CDR3 DNA is TGTGCCACCTCGAGGAACCCCCTGGGGGGAGGCACTGAAGCTTTCTTT.

The V call is TRBV5-6, the J call TRBJ1-2; D remains unclear. This CDR3 region has 13 residues. The V gene's germline CDR1 is SGHDT and CDR2 YYEEEE. The V end lost 4 bases, the J end lost 4 bases, and 11 bases lay between the germline ends. The CDR3 here is CASSNGISYGYTF. CDR3 coding DNA: TGTGCCAGCAGCAATGGGATTAGCTATGGCTACACCTTC.

This chain uses TRBV18 with TRBJ2-2; a weak D match, TRBD2 (6 bases). V lost 4 bases to trimming and J lost 5 bases, with 14 bases between them. The germline V gene has CDR1 KGHSH and CDR2 LQKENI. The CDR3 contains 15 residues. This chain's CDR3 is CASSLSGESTGELFF. DNA for the CDR3: TGTGCCAGCTCACTCTCGGGAGAGTCTACCGGGGAGCTGTTTTTT.